This TCR beta chain was sequenced for a study of OX40 agonist ivuxolimab in advanced cancers. Study details: The dose of intravenous ivuxolimab that patients received every 2 weeks ranged from 0.01 to 10 mg/kg. Anti-PD-1, anti-PD-L1 or anti-CTLA-4 therapy given earlier was allowed, and roughly 40% had some. Study-wide points: Expanded clones were, on average, more numerous among CD8+ T cells than CD4+.

This clone has a handful of counts. As yet, its antigen is unknown. The method was immunoSEQ multiplex PCR; TCRdb's version includes in-frame clones alone and lacks a portion of them. The table lists roughly 70,000 clones, about nine tenths of them singletons. This receptor was taken from an adult with an advanced solid tumor such as melanoma, head and neck, liver or kidney cancer. Sequences were derived from CD4+ or CD8+ T cells sorted from blood, sampled in a trial of the OX40 agonist ivuxolimab.

Written as DNA, the CDR3 is TGTGCCAGCAGTCTAGGTTCACCCCTCCACTTT. As protein: CASSLGSPLHF. J is TRBJ1-6 and V is TRBV2; no clear D gene. The CDR3 is made up of 11 amino acids. The V and J ends lost 5 bases and 9 bases respectively, with 5 bases between them. CDR1 and CDR2 (germline): SNHLY, FYNNEI.